The next 10 T cell receptor beta chains were all read from a single sample in a study of siplizumab effects on memory and regulatory T cells. Their antigens are not known. Cells that made up the mixed lymphocyte reaction were cocultured at 37°C for over 5 days. The method was immunoSEQ multiplex PCR; TCRdb's version includes in-frame clones alone and lacks a portion of them. Of fewer than 11,000 clones detected, roughly two fifths appear once; the ten largest clones hold around 11%. Sequenced sample: CFSE-low (dividing) CD8+ T cells sorted from an allogeneic mixed lymphocyte reaction. These receptors all come from a human donor in good health; the cells came from an allogeneic mixed lymphocyte reaction.

This clone is medium-sized by share. The rearrangement joins TRBV19 to TRBJ1-2, with 7 bases matching TRBD1. From germline, CDR1 is LNHDA and CDR2 SQIVND (reference sequence). V was pared by 5 bases and J by 8 bases, with 8 bases of the junction left unmatched. The CDR3 runs 13 residues. Here the CDR3 DNA reads TGTGCCAGTAGTCCCAACGACAGGGAGGGCTACACCTTC. It codes for CASSPNDREGYTF.

This clone was seen a handful of times. CDR3 region: CASSNSSGRNTEAFF. The CDR3 nucleotides read TGTGCCAGCAGCAATTCAAGCGGCAGGAACACTGAAGCTTTCTTT. The genes are TRBV21-1 and TRBJ1-1. TRBV21-1 is a pseudogene locus. The CDR3 loop spans 15 amino acids.

This clone was recorded a few times. The chain links TRBV11-2 to TRBJ1-3; TRBD1 might be the D (5 bases). The ends were cut back, 0 bases at V and 0 bases at J, with 6 bases in the middle. The CDR3 has 15 residues. CDR1 and CDR2 (germline): SGHAT, FQNNGV. CDR3 residues: CASSLDRVSGNTIYF. In nucleotides, the CDR3 is TGTGCCAGCAGCTTAGACAGGGTCTCTGGAAACACCATATATTTT. Drawing the rest from reference TRBV11-2 and TRBJ1-3, the complete variable domain is EAGVAQSPRYKIIEKRQSVAFWCNPISGHATLYWYQQILGQGPKLLIQFQNNGVVDDSQLPKDRFSAERLKGVDSTLKIQPAKLEDSAVYLCASSLDRVSGNTIYFGEGSWLTVV.

In its sample, this clone was seen once. A far larger clone is a single base away, which makes a read error likely. The rearrangement links TRBV7-3 to TRBJ1-1; 8 bases fit TRBD1. The J segment lost 5 bases and the V segment lost 5 bases, leaving 13 bases of the junction unmatched. Germline CDR1 and CDR2: SGHTA and FQGTGA. The CDR3 consists of 16 residues. As DNA, the CDR3 is TGTGCCAGCAGCCAAGATCGGCAGGGGGCTTGGACTGAAGCTTTCTTT. Its protein is CASSQDRQGAWTEAFF.

This clone counts as medium-sized (0.01 to 0.1%). The rearrangement uses TRBV5-6 and TRBJ2-3; unclear D gene. This CDR3 is built from 13 residues. Looked up from germline, CDR1 is SGHDT and CDR2 is YYEEEE. V was pared by 3 bases and J by 3 bases, with 8 bases between. Here the CDR3 reads CASSYGVTDTQYF. CDR3 in DNA: TGTGCCAGCAGCTATGGGGTAACAGATACGCAGTATTTT.

Judged by abundance, this clone is medium-sized. This chain joins TRBV9 and TRBJ1-2; TRBD1 is a possible D gene (5 bases). The germline CDR1 and CDR2 sequences are SGDLS and YYNGEE. The V gene lost 0 bases and the J gene lost 4 bases, with 16 bases spanning the gap. The length of the CDR3 is 16 residues. The CDR3 sequence is CASSVAEVGGSYGYTF. CDR3 sequence (DNA): TGTGCCAGCAGCGTAGCTGAGGTCGGGGGATCCTATGGCTACACCTTC.

This rearrangement joins TRBV9 to TRBJ1-4; D is unresolved. This CDR3 has 14 amino acids. The ends were cut back, 0 bases at V and 8 bases at J, with 11 bases in the middle. CDR1 is SGDLS, CDR2 YYNGEE, per germline. The CDR3 region is CASSVGSGNEKLFF. In DNA form, the CDR3 reads TGTGCCAGCAGCGTAGGATCGGGGAACGAAAAACTGTTTTTT. Filled out from reference TRBV9 and TRBJ1-4, the complete variable domain reads DSGVTQTPKHLITATGQRVTLRCSPRSGDLSVYWYQQSLDQGLQFLIQYYNGEERAKGNILERFSAQQFPDLHSELNLSSLELGDSALYFCASSVGSGNEKLFFGSGTQLSVL.

This sequence joins TRBV6-5 and TRBJ1-1, with 7 nucleotides matching TRBD1. This CDR3 is 14 amino acids long. The ends lost 5 bases at V and 0 bases at J; junction bases unmatched: 3. Germline CDR1 MNHEY, CDR2 SVGAGI. CDR3 protein: CASSEDRVNTEAFF. CDR3 coding DNA: TGTGCCAGCAGTGAAGACAGGGTGAACACTGAAGCTTTCTTT.

The chain links TRBV7-6 to TRBJ1-5; no clear D. This CDR3 is 15 amino acids long. Trimming stripped 2 bases from V and 3 bases from J, with 11 bases between. Germline V CDR1 and CDR2: SGHVS, FNYEAQ. CDR3 loop: CASSLSPSFNQPQHF. The CDR3 region has the DNA TGTGCCAGCAGCTTATCCCCATCTTTCAATCAGCCCCAGCATTTT.

DNA of the CDR3: TGTGCCAGCAGCTTAGGCCTAGCGGGGTTCTACAATGAGCAGTTCTTC. This translates into CASSLGLAGFYNEQFF. The chain has TRBV7-8 and TRBJ2-1; TRBD2 agrees at 9 bases. V shed 1 base and J 3 bases; nucleotides not matched to a gene: 4. Germline V CDR1 and CDR2: SGHVS, FQNEAQ. This CDR3 region has 16 residues.